Detailed here is one TCR beta chain. Germline V gene lookup returns CDR1 MDHEN and CDR2 SYDVKM. V gave up 6 bases and J gave up 4 bases, with 12 bases separating them. CDR3 size: 13 residues. As handled by the study authors: Estimation of nucleated cell counts was performed using reference gene primer amplification. The repertoire was sequenced with immunoSEQ multiplex PCR; TCRdb's copy has only in-frame clones and lacks some. The D gene and trimming were derived from the DNA, and the V and J assignments and clone size from that table. There are fewer than 80,000 clones in the sample; about 80% occur only once, and 12% to 15% lies in the top ten. The data derive from a study of blood T cell repertoires in COVID-19. About the research overall: The study drew acute and convalescent COVID-19 samples from the United States, Italy and Spain. PBMCs, B-cell-depleted T cells, or T cells provided the cDNA or gDNA that made up the material.

During active infection, Seattle patients enrolled and were then monitored through disease. The receptor's source is a man aged 55 to 70 with COVID-19, enrolled during active disease. The sample consisted of peripheral blood. The chain links TRBV28 to TRBJ1-2, with D unclear. Here the CDR3 reads CASRRYNGYGYTF. The CDR3 nucleotides are TGTGCCAGCAGGCGGTACAACGGCTATGGCTACACCTTC.